A single T cell receptor beta chain is shown here with its context. Primers: 60 Vbeta forward and 13 Jbeta reverse. The assay was immunoSEQ multiplex PCR, and TCRdb's table has in-frame clones only and misses some. The repertoire holds some 150,000 clones, with roughly 87% as singletons. The data stem from a study of cytomegalovirus exposure and HLA in healthy donors. The length of the CDR3 is 21 residues. After removal of 1 base from V and 0 bases from J, the junction contained 17 bases not matched to a gene. Germline assignment: CDR1 MGHRA and CDR2 YSYEKL. This sequence joins TRBV4-1 and TRBJ2-1, with 8 bases that match TRBD2. This clonotype was obtained from a man aged 25 to 40 in good health and CMV-seropositive. Specimen: PBMCs. The CDR3 nucleotides read TGCGCCAGCAGCCAAGGAGGGCGGGAGGCCACGAGGGGGGGCTCCTACAATGAGCAGTTCTTC. Encoded protein: CASSQGGREATRGGSYNEQFF.